The source of this T cell receptor beta chain is a study of technical replicates of blood from several donors. Some clones are missing from TCRdb's copy, which holds only in-frame ones; the method was immunoSEQ multiplex PCR. The sample shows 75,000 or so clones, about 95% of them seen only once. Germline CDR1 reads SEHNR; CDR2 reads FQNEAQ (reference sequence). The CDR3 totals 14 residues. Between the trimmed V and J ends, which lost 4 bases and 4 bases, there was a span of 11 bases. This chain links TRBV7-9 with TRBJ1-3; maybe TRBD1 (5 bases). Sequencing input: T cells isolated from PBMCs. The sequence was collected from a human donor in good health. The CDR3, as DNA: TGTGCCAGCAGCTCCGGGACTGAAGGAAACACCATATATTTT. Protein product: CASSSGTEGNTIYF.